This T cell receptor beta chain was sequenced for a study of cytomegalovirus exposure and HLA in healthy donors. With respect to this clone: Its antigen is as yet unknown.

Study-wide findings and caveats: Sequence variants that were highly shared formed a cluster that was likely a sequencing artifact.

Use of 60 Vbeta and 13 Jbeta primers characterized the PCR. TCRdb's copy holds only in-frame clones and misses some; the assay was immunoSEQ multiplex PCR. The sample consists of about 100,000 clones, around 77% of them appearing once. The CDR3 loop spans 14 amino acids. CDR1 is LNHDA and CDR2 is SQIVND in the germline V gene (reference sequence). V lost 6 bases, J lost 0 bases, and 11 bases lay in between. Sequencing used PBMCs. This clonotype was sampled from a man aged 45-65 years in good health and CMV-seropositive. V and J are TRBV19 and TRBJ1-1; the D gene is possibly TRBD1 (5 bases). CDR3 bases: TGTGCCAGTAGCGTGGGCAGGGTGAACACTGAAGCTTTCTTT. Amino acid sequence: CASSVGRVNTEAFF.